These 21 T cell receptor beta chains share one sample of origin, sequenced in a study of blood T cell repertoires in COVID-19. Data came from immunoSEQ multiplex PCR; TCRdb stores just in-frame clones and leaves some out. The sample lists about 260,000 clones, about nine tenths seen once, with over 1.2% in the top ten. Material for sequencing was peripheral blood. These receptors were taken from a woman aged 35 to 49 who had recovered from COVID-19.

This sequence joins TRBV6-1 and TRBJ2-7; D may be TRBD1 (6 bases). CDR1 and CDR2 from the germline V gene are MNHNS and SASEGT. This CDR3 comprises 16 residues. V shed 1 base and J shed 2 bases, with 15 bases lying between them. The CDR3 spells CASSEVLTGLAYEQYF. In nucleotides, the CDR3 is TGTGCCAGCAGTGAAGTCTTAACAGGGCTGGCCTACGAGCAGTACTTC.

J is TRBJ1-2 and V is TRBV19; the match to TRBD1 covers 7 bases. The germline CDR1 and CDR2 sequences are LNHDA and SQIVND (reference sequence). J was trimmed by 10 bases and V by 4 bases; bases with no gene match: 6. This CDR3 region has 12 residues. CDR3 protein: CASSSGTVDYTF. The DNA of the CDR3 is TGTGCCAGTAGTAGCGGGACAGTTGACTACACCTTC.

The chain joins TRBV19 to TRBJ1-1, with 7 bases fitting TRBD1. The CDR3 has 14 residues. The germline CDR1 and CDR2 sequences are LNHDA and SQIVND (reference sequence). V lost 7 bases to trimming and J lost 4 bases; unmatched junction nucleotides: 9. CDR3 sequence reads: CASKLQGPGTEAFF. The CDR3 nucleotides are TGTGCCAGTAAATTACAGGGGCCCGGCACTGAAGCTTTCTTT. The whole variable domain, filled in from reference TRBV19 and TRBJ1-1, reads DGGITQSPKYLFRKEGQNVTLSCEQNLNHDAMYWYRQDPGQGLRLIYYSQIVNDFQKGDIAEGYSVSREKKESFPLTVTSAQKNPTAFYLCASKLQGPGTEAFFGQGTRLTVV.

The chain links TRBV5-1 to TRBJ2-2; TRBD2 matches at 16 bases. Germline trimming cut 4 bases from V and 2 bases from J; bases unmatched to any gene: 5. Germline assignment: CDR1 SGHRS and CDR2 YFSETQ. The CDR3 is made up of 18 amino acids. CDR3 nucleotide sequence: TGCGCCAGCAGCCCGGGACTAGCGGGGGGGCGTAACACCGGGGAGCTGTTTTTT. Translation gives CASSPGLAGGRNTGELFF.

V is TRBV7-2 and J is TRBJ2-5; TRBD2 matches at 12 bases. The CDR3 is made up of 15 amino acids. J lost 4 bases, V lost 2 bases, and 2 bases had no gene match. Germline CDR1 and CDR2: SGHTA and FQGNSA. The CDR3 DNA reads as TGTGCCAGCAGCTTAACTAGCGGGGGGACAGAGACCCAGTACTTC. Protein product: CASSLTSGGTETQYF.

The chain has TRBV4-3 and TRBJ1-2; 8 bases agree with TRBD1. The V segment lost 4 bases and the J segment 4 bases; nucleotides outside the gene matches: 5. The germline V gene encodes CDR1 LGHNA and CDR2 YSLEER. This CDR3 comprises 14 residues. The DNA of the CDR3 is TGCGCCAGCAGCCGAGCTGGGACAGGCTATGGCTACACCTTC. Protein: CASSRAGTGYGYTF.

The rearrangement uses TRBV7-2 and TRBJ2-1; 7 nucleotides line up with TRBD1. CDR3 length: 13 residues. Trimming cost V 5 bases and J 9 bases; bases outside gene matches: 7. Germline lookup yields CDR1 SGHTA and CDR2 FQGNSA. Here the CDR3 DNA reads TGTGCCAGCAGCGTAGAGACAGGGAGTGAGCAGTTCTTC. It translates to CASSVETGSEQFF.

The V and J genes are TRBV30 and TRBJ1-2; weak D call: TRBD1 (5 bases). The CDR3 runs 16 residues. Trimming cost V 0 bases and J 8 bases, with 22 bases left between them. Germline V CDR1 and CDR2: GTSNPN, SVGIG (reference sequence). CDR3 nucleotide sequence: TGTGCCTGGAGTGTACCGGGCAGGGCCGAGGTAGGAGGCTACACCTTC. This encodes CAWSVPGRAEVGGYTF.

Here the CDR3 DNA reads TGTGCCAGCTCACCAATGGACCAGGGGAACACTGAAGCTTTCTTT. This encodes CASSPMDQGNTEAFF. This chain joins TRBV18 and TRBJ1-1; possibly TRBD1 for D (5 bases). V was shortened by 2 bases and J by 1 base, with 11 bases between the two germline ends. Looked up from germline, CDR1 is KGHSH and CDR2 is LQKENI. This CDR3 is built from 15 residues.

This clone was seen ten or more times. The chain employs TRBV12-2 and TRBJ1-2; the table gives TRBD1 as D, unverified against the DNA. TRBV12-2 corresponds to a pseudogene. This CDR3 has 16 amino acids. CDR3 bases: TGTGCAAGTCGCTTAAGGGGCAGCCCTGGGGACTATGGCTACACCTTC. Its translation: CASRLRGSPGDYGYTF.

This clone has just one count. This chain joins TRBV27 and TRBJ1-5; possible D gene TRBD1, 5 bases. V was cut by 6 bases and J by 4 bases, with 16 bases left in between. The CDR3 is made up of 15 amino acids. Germline CDR1 and CDR2: MNHEY and SMNVEV (reference sequence). The CDR3 sequence: CASRAEAGRNQPQHF. In DNA, the CDR3 is TGTGCCAGCAGGGCCGAGGCAGGGAGGAATCAGCCCCAGCATTTT.

This chain uses TRBV5-1 with TRBJ2-7, with 13 positions matching TRBD2. V was clipped by 4 bases and J by 4 bases; unmatched bases: 5. The CDR3 runs to 15 residues. Germline V CDR1 and CDR2: SGHRS, YFSETQ. This chain's CDR3 is CASSPGTSGDYEQYF. The CDR3 nucleotides read TGCGCCAGCAGCCCGGGGACTAGCGGGGATTACGAGCAGTACTTC.

V and J are TRBV12-3 or TRBV12-4 and TRBJ1-2; D remains ambiguous. V lost 2 bases, J lost 1 base, and 5 bases lay in between. The CDR3 length is 13 residues. CDR3 DNA sequence: TGTGCCAGCAGTTTAACCTATAACTATGGCTACACCTTC. Translation: CASSLTYNYGYTF.

In this sample, this clone turned up once. The V call is TRBV5-1, the J call TRBJ1-1; a weak D match, TRBD1 (5 bases). V was cut by 6 bases and J by 2 bases, with 11 bases left in between. The germline gives CDR1 SGHRS, CDR2 YFSETQ. The CDR3 is 13 amino acids. The CDR3 sequence is CASTHQGNTEAFF. The CDR3 DNA reads TGCGCCAGCACCCATCAGGGCAACACTGAAGCTTTCTTT.

V gene TRBV7-6 combines with J gene TRBJ2-6, with 8 bases fitting TRBD1. The CDR3 spans 18 residues. V lost 0 bases, J lost 1 base, and 5 bases stayed unmatched. Germline loops: CDR1 SGHVS, CDR2 FNYEAQ. The CDR3 sequence is CASSLAGTGWSGANVLTF. CDR3 DNA sequence: TGTGCCAGCAGCTTAGCCGGGACAGGCTGGTCTGGGGCCAACGTCCTGACTTTC.

The gene calls are TRBV5-4 and TRBJ2-3; 11 bases are shared with TRBD2. Unmatched junction bases numbered 5, after V lost 0 bases and J lost 2 bases. The germline V gene encodes CDR1 SGHNT and CDR2 YYREEE (reference sequence). CDR3 length: 17 amino acids. CDR3 DNA sequence: TGTGCCAGCAGCTTGGGGCTAGCGGGGGGATTCACAGATACGCAGTATTTT. It specifies CASSLGLAGGFTDTQYF.

The CDR3 loop is CASSFSGTDNYGYTF. CDR3 coding DNA: TGCGCCAGCAGCTTTTCCGGGACAGACAACTATGGCTACACCTTC. This rearrangement joins TRBV5-1 to TRBJ1-2; 7 positions match TRBD1. CDR3 length: 15 residues. Unmatched junction bases numbered 6, after V lost 2 bases and J lost 2 bases. Per the germline V gene, CDR1 is SGHRS and CDR2 is YFSETQ. Full variable domain (remainder filled in from reference TRBV5-1 and TRBJ1-2): KAGVTQTPRYLIKTRGQQVTLSCSPISGHRSVSWYQQTPGQGLQFLFEYFSETQRNKGNFPGRFSGRQFSNSRSEMNVSTLELGDSALYLCASSFSGTDNYGYTFGSGTRLTVV.

The chain couples TRBV5-1 to TRBJ1-4, with TRBD1 as a possible D gene (5 bases). The CDR3 length is 14 residues. Looked up from germline, CDR1 is SGHRS and CDR2 is YFSETQ. V lost 2 bases, J lost 1 base, and 6 bases lay in between. The CDR3 DNA reads as TGCGCCAGCAGCTTAGGGGTAACTAATGAAAAACTGTTTTTT. Translated, it gives CASSLGVTNEKLFF.

J is TRBJ1-1 and V is TRBV7-8; D unclear. Trimming took 5 bases from V and 3 from J, leaving 28 bases between them. CDR1 is SGHVS, CDR2 FQNEAQ, per germline. This CDR3 comprises 19 residues. The CDR3, as DNA: TGTGCCAGCAGCCGTCTCCCTAACAGTGAGGGTAGTCTGTACACTGAAGCTTTCTTT. It translates to CASSRLPNSEGSLYTEAFF.

The chain recombines TRBV25-1 with TRBJ1-4; TRBD1 matches 7 bases. Germline loops: CDR1 MGHDK, CDR2 SYGVNS. With 1 base clipped from V and 3 bases from J, the junction kept 2 bases outside the gene matches. This CDR3 is built from 15 residues. CDR3 protein: CASSEWTGPNEKLFF. The CDR3 region has the DNA TGTGCCAGCAGTGAATGGACAGGACCTAATGAAAAACTGTTTTTT. Complete variable domain (other parts from reference TRBV25-1 and TRBJ1-4): EADIYQTPRYLVIGTGKKITLECSQTMGHDKMYWYQQDPGMELHLIHYSYGVNSTEKGDLSSESTVSRIRTEHFPLTLESARPSHTSQYLCASSEWTGPNEKLFFGSGTQLSVL.

The chain couples TRBV7-2 to TRBJ1-2; 9 positions agree with TRBD1. Trimming took 5 bases from V and 6 from J; bases not matched to a gene: 7. Germline lookup yields CDR1 SGHTA and CDR2 FQGNSA. This CDR3 has 14 amino acids. Here the CDR3 reads CASSLLDRGDGYTF. Written as DNA, the CDR3 is TGTGCCAGCAGCCTACTGGACAGGGGAGATGGCTACACCTTC. Combining the CDR3 with reference TRBV7-2 and TRBJ1-2 gives the whole variable domain GAGVSQSPSNKVTEKGKDVELRCDPISGHTALYWYRQSLGQGLEFLIYFQGNSAPDKSGLPSDRFSAERTGGSVSTLTIQRTQQEDSAVYLCASSLLDRGDGYTFGSGTRLTVV.